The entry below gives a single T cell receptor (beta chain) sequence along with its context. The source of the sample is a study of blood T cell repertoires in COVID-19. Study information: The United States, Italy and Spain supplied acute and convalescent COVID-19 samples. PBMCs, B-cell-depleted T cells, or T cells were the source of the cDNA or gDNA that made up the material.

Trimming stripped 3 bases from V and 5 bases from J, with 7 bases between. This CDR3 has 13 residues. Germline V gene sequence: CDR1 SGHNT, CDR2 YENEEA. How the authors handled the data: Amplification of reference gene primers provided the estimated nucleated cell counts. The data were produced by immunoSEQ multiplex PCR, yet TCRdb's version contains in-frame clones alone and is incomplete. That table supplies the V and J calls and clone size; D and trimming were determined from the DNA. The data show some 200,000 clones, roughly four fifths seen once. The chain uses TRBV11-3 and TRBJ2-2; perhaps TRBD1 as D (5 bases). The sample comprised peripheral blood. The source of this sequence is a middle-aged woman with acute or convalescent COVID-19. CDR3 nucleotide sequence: TGTGCCAGCAGCTTGACAGCTACCGGGGAGCTGTTTTTT. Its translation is CASSLTATGELFF.